This T cell receptor (beta chain) was sequenced for a study of blood T cell repertoires in COVID-19. In the authors' methods: It was from reference gene primer amplification that nucleated cell counts were estimated. Sequencing used immunoSEQ multiplex PCR; TCRdb keeps in-frame clones, though not all of them. From that table come the V and J calls and clone size; the DNA was used to work out D and trimming. The sample consists of hundreds of thousands of clones, over 75% of them appearing once. Germline lookup yields CDR1 SGHAT and CDR2 FQNNGV. CDR3 size: 15 residues. J gave up 4 bases and V 1 base, and 6 bases lay outside the gene matches. The study drew participants aged about 18 to 89 years from roughly 25 US areas.

This receptor was obtained from a woman aged 35 to 49 with acute COVID-19. The sample consisted of PBMCs or T cells enriched from blood (not recorded which). The rearrangement uses TRBV11-2 and TRBJ1-1, with TRBD1 matching over 7 bases. This chain's CDR3 is CASSLVWAGGTEAFF. As DNA, the CDR3 is TGTGCCAGCAGCTTAGTTTGGGCAGGGGGCACTGAAGCTTTCTTT.